This T cell receptor beta chain stems from a study of blood T cell repertoires in COVID-19. Sequencing used immunoSEQ multiplex PCR; TCRdb keeps in-frame clones, though not all of them. This table has roughly 110,000 clones, roughly 90% appearing once. Per germline, CDR1 PRHDT and CDR2 FYEKMQ (reference sequence). CDR3 size: 15 residues. After removal of 4 bases from V and 1 base from J, the junction contained 1 base not matched to a gene. The sample taken for sequencing was peripheral blood. The chain recombines TRBV13 with TRBJ2-6; 7 nucleotides align to TRBD1. The sequence came from a middle-aged man with active or convalescent COVID-19. The CDR3 loop reads CASSSRGSGANVLTF. DNA for the CDR3: TGTGCCAGCAGCTCCAGGGGGTCTGGGGCCAACGTCCTGACTTTC.